Below are 32 T cell receptor beta chains sequenced from a single sample in a study of PD-L1 blockade in urothelial cancer (TCRdb year 2017). Libraries were made using the immunoSEQ multiplex PCR assay. TCRdb re-hosts the immuneACCESS table, in-frame sequences only. Its copies lack some clones; in the studies checked, an unresolved V gene accounts for under half of them, and the cause for the rest is not known. Present in this sample are roughly 40,000 clones, around 83% of which were seen just once. The ten largest account for 16% of the sample. The material was PBMCs, obtained around atezolizumab (anti-PD-L1) treatment. These receptors originate from a man aged 55 to 69 with urothelial cancer.

The rearrangement joins TRBV4-1 to TRBJ2-5; a possible D gene is TRBD2 (6 bases). CDR3 length: 15 amino acids. CDR1 is MGHRA, CDR2 YSYEKL, per germline. V was cut by 4 bases and J by 4 bases, with 16 bases left in between. In DNA, the CDR3 is TGCGCCAGCAGCCCCGGGACGGGAGTCGGAGAGACCCAGTACTTC. Protein product: CASSPGTGVGETQYF.

The rearrangement links TRBV5-6 to TRBJ2-3; 7 nucleotides align to TRBD1. V shed 4 bases, J shed 1 base, and the junction held 3 bases outside the gene matches. Germline V gene data show CDR1 as SGHDT and CDR2 as YYEEEE. This CDR3 is built from 14 residues. In DNA, the CDR3 is TGTGCCAGCAGCATAGGACAGGGCACAGATACGCAGTATTTT. It translates to CASSIGQGTDTQYF. Full variable domain (remainder filled in from reference TRBV5-6 and TRBJ2-3): DAGVTQSPTHLIKTRGQQVTLRCSPKSGHDTVSWYQQALGQGPQFIFQYYEEEERQRGNFPDRFSGHQFPNYSSELNVNALLLGDSALYLCASSIGQGTDTQYFGPGTRLTVL.

This sequence joins TRBV29-1 and TRBJ1-5, with a tentative D call TRBD1 (6 bases). V lost 4 bases and J lost 3, with 10 bases in between. The CDR3 spans 13 residues. Per germline, CDR1 SQVTM and CDR2 ANQGSEA. This CDR3 reads CSVGGGNNQPQHF. The CDR3 nucleotides are TGCAGCGTTGGGGGGGGCAACAATCAGCCCCAGCATTTT.

The rearrangement links TRBV11-2 to TRBJ1-4; weak D call: TRBD1 (5 bases). Germline V gene data show CDR1 as SGHAT and CDR2 as FQNNGV. The CDR3 sequence is 15 residues long. V was pared by 1 base and J by 5 bases, with 11 bases between. CDR3 in DNA: TGTGCCAGCAGCTTAGTCGGGGGTTTCAATGAAAAACTGTTTTTT. Translated, it gives CASSLVGGFNEKLFF.

This chain joins TRBV18 and TRBJ2-1, with 8 nucleotides matching TRBD2. The ends lost 3 bases at V and 3 bases at J; junction bases unmatched: 4. The germline V gene encodes CDR1 KGHSH and CDR2 LQKENI. The CDR3 is 15 residues long. CDR3 region: CASSPVAGIYNEQFF. CDR3 in DNA: TGTGCCAGCTCACCGGTAGCGGGGATCTACAATGAGCAGTTCTTC.

The chain links TRBV7-2 to TRBJ2-1, with 10 bases that match TRBD2. The trim removed 7 bases at V and 8 bases at J, leaving 8 bases unmatched. CDR3 length equals 14 residues. Germline assignment: CDR1 SGHTA and CDR2 FQGNSA. The DNA for the CDR3 is TGTGCCAGCATCCGACTAGCGGGTTTCGATGAGCAGTTCTTC. This translates into CASIRLAGFDEQFF. Looking up the rest from reference TRBV7-2 and TRBJ2-1 gives the full variable domain: GAGVSQSPSNKVTEKGKDVELRCDPISGHTALYWYRQSLGQGLEFLIYFQGNSAPDKSGLPSDRFSAERTGGSVSTLTIQRTQQEDSAVYLCASIRLAGFDEQFFGPGTRLTVL.

This clone was observed a few times. The chain recombines TRBV9 with TRBJ1-2, with D maybe TRBD1 (6 bases). Germline V CDR1 and CDR2: SGDLS, YYNGEE. This CDR3 contains 15 residues. Trimming took 3 bases from V and 7 from J, leaving 19 bases between them. The CDR3 coding sequence is TGTGCCAGCAGCGGATGGGTTGGGGGGGCGAGTGGCTACACCTTC. Encoded protein: CASSGWVGGASGYTF.

This clone was counted a single time. The V and J genes are TRBV28 and TRBJ1-1; 7 positions match TRBD1. Germline V gene sequence: CDR1 MDHEN, CDR2 SYDVKM. Germline trimming cut 5 bases from V and 11 bases from J; bases unmatched to any gene: 11. The CDR3 runs 13 residues. The DNA for the CDR3 is TGTGCCAGCAGTCCCCACACAGGGGTAGAGGCTTTCTTT. Protein product: CASSPHTGVEAFF.

This clone has a handful of counts. The chain links TRBV5-1 to TRBJ1-5, with a weak D call TRBD1 (5 bases). V lost 0 bases to trimming and J lost 7 bases, with 14 bases between them. The CDR3 length is 15 residues. Germline V lookup: CDR1 SGHRS, CDR2 YFSETQ. The CDR3 protein is CASSLGNGEGQPQHF. CDR3 DNA sequence: TGCGCCAGCAGCTTGGGCAACGGGGAGGGGCAGCCCCAGCATTTT.

This clone was counted a single time. The V and J genes are TRBV27 and TRBJ1-5; 7 positions match TRBD1. V lost 0 bases to trimming and J lost 4 bases; unmatched junction nucleotides: 3. Germline CDR1 reads MNHEY; CDR2 reads SMNVEV (reference sequence). The CDR3 has 15 residues. In nucleotides, the CDR3 is TGTGCCAGCAGTTTATCCGGGACAGCTAATCAGCCCCAGCATTTT. Translating it yields CASSLSGTANQPQHF.

A single count supports this clone. The V and J genes are TRBV10-1 and TRBJ2-7; the D gene is possibly TRBD1 (8 bases). The CDR3 runs to 15 residues. V was clipped by 4 bases and J by 5 bases, with 18 bases between them. Germline-derived CDR1 and CDR2 are WNHNN and SYGVQD (reference sequence). CDR3 DNA sequence: TGCGCCAGCAGTGGCACATTACAGGGGGGGAACGAGCAGTACTTC. It codes for CASSGTLQGGNEQYF.

V is TRBV28 and J is TRBJ2-5, with D tentatively TRBD2 (5 bases). The CDR3 contains 11 residues. The V and J ends lost 9 bases and 5 bases respectively, with 10 bases between them. Per the germline V gene, CDR1 is MDHEN and CDR2 is SYDVKM. CDR3 sequence reads: CASRRRETQYF. The CDR3 coding sequence is TGTGCCAGTCGGAGGAGGGAGACCCAGTACTTC.

The V gene is TRBV30, the J gene TRBJ2-7; 8 bases map to TRBD2. The V and J ends lost 1 base and 3 bases, in that order; junction bases with no gene match: 2. The CDR3 loop spans 13 amino acids. CDR1 GTSNPN and CDR2 SVGIG come from the germline V gene (reference sequence). The CDR3 loop reads CAWSGGLVYEQYF. CDR3 nucleotide sequence: TGTGCCTGGAGTGGGGGACTAGTCTACGAGCAGTACTTC.

The chain carries TRBV5-1 and TRBJ2-3; perhaps TRBD2 as D (6 bases). V dropped 2 bases and J dropped 3 bases, with 13 bases sitting between them. This CDR3 spans 15 amino acids. Germline V gives CDR1 SGHRS, CDR2 YFSETQ. The CDR3 loop reads CASSLGQRGTDTQYF. The CDR3 bases are TGCGCCAGCAGCTTAGGGCAACGGGGGACAGATACGCAGTATTTT.

The chain is built from TRBV2 and TRBJ2-1; 7 bases line up with TRBD2. The V gene's germline CDR1 is SNHLY and CDR2 FYNNEI. V shed 6 bases and J 8 bases; nucleotides not matched to a gene: 7. The CDR3 extends over 13 amino acids. CDR3 in amino acids: CASRTSIAHEQFF. The CDR3, as DNA: TGTGCCAGCAGGACTAGCATAGCACATGAGCAGTTCTTC.

The J gene is TRBJ2-5, the V gene TRBV28, with 8 positions matching TRBD1. The CDR3 has 16 residues. In germline, CDR1 is MDHEN, CDR2 SYDVKM. Trimming at V came to 3 bases and at J to 0 bases, leaving 6 bases not matched to a gene. The CDR3 is CASSLRTGSYQETQYF. The CDR3 DNA follows: TGTGCCAGCAGTTTGCGGACAGGGTCGTACCAAGAGACCCAGTACTTC.

The genes are TRBV7-9 and TRBJ1-2; D remains unclear. The length of the CDR3 is 13 residues. Per the germline V gene, CDR1 is SEHNR and CDR2 is FQNEAQ (reference sequence). V was pared by 4 bases and J by 7 bases, with 13 bases between. The DNA of the CDR3 is TGTGCCAGCAGCTCGCTCAGCGAGGGTGGCTACACCTTC. It is translated as CASSSLSEGGYTF.

This clone was recorded once. At one end the junction does not follow the germline gene, possibly because of a read error. This chain links TRBV5-6 with TRBJ2-2; perhaps TRBD2 as D (5 bases). Germline V gene data show CDR1 as SGHDT and CDR2 as YYEEEE. This CDR3 region has 14 residues. The CDR3 DNA reads TGTGCCAGCAGCTTGCGCAGGTTGACCGGGGAGTTGTTTTTT. Amino acids: CASSLRRLTGELFF. Full variable domain (rest looked up from reference TRBV5-6 and TRBJ2-2): DAGVTQSPTHLIKTRGQQVTLRCSPKSGHDTVSWYQQALGQGPQFIFQYYEEEERQRGNFPDRFSGHQFPNYSSELNVNALLLGDSALYLCASSLRRLTGELFFGEGSRLTVL.

This sequence joins TRBV27 and TRBJ2-7, with a weak D call TRBD1 (6 bases). Germline CDR1 reads MNHEY; CDR2 reads SMNVEV (reference sequence). The CDR3 is 15 residues long. V dropped 6 bases and J dropped 3 bases, with 18 bases sitting between them. For the CDR3, the DNA is TGTGCCAGCAGAGAGGCAGGGGATGGGTTCTACGAGCAGTACTTC. Protein: CASREAGDGFYEQYF.

The chain combines TRBV6-1 with TRBJ1-2; possible D gene TRBD1, 5 bases. Germline loops: CDR1 MNHNS, CDR2 SASEGT. The CDR3 sequence is 13 residues long. V dropped 6 bases and J dropped 3 bases, with 11 bases sitting between them. CDR3 bases: TGTGCCAGCAGACCTCAGGGATACTATGGCTACACCTTC. It encodes CASRPQGYYGYTF.

V and J are TRBV14 and TRBJ2-1; TRBD1 agrees at 9 bases. The CDR3 consists of 16 residues. The germline CDR1 and CDR2 sequences are SGHDN and FVKESK. V was pared by 1 base and J by 8 bases, with 9 bases of the junction left unmatched. The CDR3 here is CASSQGVQDRGYEQFF. In DNA, the CDR3 is TGTGCCAGCAGCCAAGGAGTTCAGGACAGGGGTTATGAGCAGTTCTTC.

The rearrangement links TRBV28 to TRBJ1-6, with a possible D match to TRBD1 (5 bases). Germline V gene data show CDR1 as MDHEN and CDR2 as SYDVKM. V lost 6 bases and J lost 8, with 20 bases in between. The CDR3 spans 16 residues. In DNA form, the CDR3 reads TGTGCCAGCAGCCCCGGGGGTCTAGGTTTCGATTCACCCCTCCACTTT. The encoded protein is CASSPGGLGFDSPLHF. The full variable domain, rest sourced from reference TRBV28 and TRBJ1-6, is DVKVTQSSRYLVKRTGEKVFLECVQDMDHENMFWYRQDPGLGLRLIYFSYDVKMKEKGDIPEGYSVSREKKERFSLILESASTNQTSMYLCASSPGGLGFDSPLHFGNGTRLTVT.

This chain uses TRBV28 with TRBJ2-2; perhaps TRBD1 as D (6 bases). Trimming left V 1 base short and J 1 base short, with 7 bases between. CDR3 length: 15 amino acids. Germline V gene sequence: CDR1 MDHEN, CDR2 SYDVKM. The CDR3: CASSLSQGNTGELFF. The CDR3 nucleotides are TGTGCCAGCAGTTTATCACAGGGGAACACCGGGGAGCTGTTTTTT.

V and J are TRBV2 and TRBJ2-2; 8 bases line up with TRBD1. Germline CDR1 and CDR2: SNHLY and FYNNEI. CDR3 size: 14 residues. The junction had 4 bases not matched to a gene; V was cut back by 9 bases and J by 1 base. In DNA form, the CDR3 reads TGTGCCAGTTCCGGGACAGGGAACACCGGGGAGCTGTTTTTT. Translation gives CASSGTGNTGELFF. Looking up the rest from reference TRBV2 and TRBJ2-2 gives the full variable domain: EPEVTQTPSHQVTQMGQEVILRCVPISNHLYFYWYRQILGQKVEFLVSFYNNEISEKSEIFDDQFSVERPDGSNFTLKIRSTKLEDSAMYFCASSGTGNTGELFFGEGSRLTVL.

This clone was seen more than once but under ten times. As DNA, the CDR3 is TGTGCGGGCCAAGGCGGGGGCTCCTACAATGAGCAGTTCTTC. This sequence encodes CAGQGGGSYNEQFF. The chain combines TRBV6-6 with TRBJ2-1, with TRBD2 matching over 7 bases. CDR3 size: 14 residues. The germline V gene encodes CDR1 MNHNY and CDR2 SVGAGI (reference sequence).

The chain uses TRBV5-1 and TRBJ2-5; D unresolved. The CDR3 sequence is 13 residues long. Trimming stripped 4 bases from V and 2 bases from J, with 9 bases between. Looked up from germline, CDR1 is SGHRS and CDR2 is YFSETQ. The CDR3 DNA follows: TGCGCCAGCAGCCCCTACCCGCAAGAGACCCAGTACTTC. As protein: CASSPYPQETQYF.

The chain links TRBV19 to TRBJ2-3; 7 bases are shared with TRBD1. V was clipped by 3 bases and J by 2 bases; unmatched bases: 2. CDR1 is LNHDA and CDR2 is SQIVND in the germline V gene (reference sequence). The CDR3 runs 14 residues. The CDR3 protein is CASSMGQPTDTQYF. The CDR3 bases are TGTGCCAGTAGTATGGGACAGCCCACAGATACGCAGTATTTT.

The rearrangement uses TRBV27 and TRBJ2-3; 10 positions match TRBD2. V lost 4 bases and J lost 6; bases outside the gene matches: 10. Per the germline V gene, CDR1 is MNHEY and CDR2 is SMNVEV (reference sequence). The CDR3 runs to 16 residues. The CDR3 reads CASSWSGLAGADTQYF. Written as DNA, the CDR3 is TGTGCCAGCAGTTGGTCGGGGCTAGCGGGAGCGGATACGCAGTATTTT.

The J gene is TRBJ2-7, the V gene TRBV9; D call uncertain. CDR1 and CDR2 from the germline V gene are SGDLS and YYNGEE. CDR3 size: 13 residues. V lost 0 bases and J lost 3, with 7 bases in between. The CDR3 here is CASSVGSFYEQYF. The CDR3 nucleotides are TGTGCCAGCAGCGTAGGTAGTTTCTACGAGCAGTACTTC.

The chain uses TRBV27 and TRBJ1-5; 8 nucleotides line up with TRBD1. J lost 7 bases, V lost 5 bases, and 7 bases had no gene match. The germline gives CDR1 MNHEY, CDR2 SMNVEV (reference sequence). The CDR3 extends over 14 amino acids. CDR3 protein: CASSRQGLGQPQHF. CDR3 coding DNA: TGTGCCAGCAGTAGACAGGGGTTAGGGCAGCCCCAGCATTTT.

This clone was observed once. The rearrangement uses TRBV5-1 and TRBJ2-2, with TRBD2 matching over 12 bases. Trimming cost V 4 bases and J 1 base; bases outside gene matches: 5. Germline V lookup: CDR1 SGHRS, CDR2 YFSETQ. The length of the CDR3 is 17 residues. CDR3 in amino acids: CASSAPGLAGNTGELFF. The CDR3, as DNA: TGCGCCAGCAGCGCCCCGGGACTAGCGGGGAACACCGGGGAGCTGTTTTTT.

In the case of this clone: A junction boundary mismatches the germline segment, possibly from a read error. The chain has TRBV5-1 and TRBJ1-3; TRBD1 agrees at 7 bases. This CDR3 has 11 residues. Germline V CDR1 and CDR2: SGHRS, YFSETQ. CDR3 amino acids: CASSTSGTENF. In nucleotides, the CDR3 is TGCGCCAGCAGCACCTCCGGGACAGAAAATTTT.